The present T cell receptor beta chain was sequenced within a study of PD-1 blockade in classical Hodgkin lymphoma. There was relapse after autologous stem cell transplantation in every patient, and there was variation in brentuximab vedotin exposure. V lost 1 base and J lost 3, with 13 bases in between. The CDR3 totals 16 residues. The germline V gene has CDR1 LNHNV and CDR2 YYDKDF (reference sequence). Study-level findings and limits: The study found that TCR diversity rose significantly by C4D1 in CD4+ but not CD8+ cells. Sources of repertoire differences remain undefined, possibly disease activity or prior therapy. Before treatment, TCR diversity in newly diagnosed patients was reportedly lower than in healthy donors.

Judged by abundance, this clone is medium-sized. Its specificity is unknown. The data were produced by immunoSEQ multiplex PCR, yet TCRdb's version contains in-frame clones alone and is incomplete. The data show about 15,000 clones, around 64% seen once. The rearrangement uses TRBV15 and TRBJ1-3; D gene uncertain. This material consisted of peripheral blood mononuclear cells (PBMCs), taken at baseline. This receptor was identified in a human donor with classical Hodgkin lymphoma. For the CDR3, the DNA is TGTGCCACCAGCAGAGGGGGAGAAGGCTTTGGAAACACCATATATTTT. This codes for CATSRGGEGFGNTIYF. The variable domain in full, with the rest retrieved from reference TRBV15 and TRBJ1-3, is DAMVIQNPRYQVTQFGKPVTLSCSQTLNHNVMYWYQQKSSQAPKLLFHYYDKDFNNEADTPDNFQSRRPNTSFCFLDIRSPGLGDTAMYLCATSRGGEGFGNTIYFGEGSWLTVV.